This T cell receptor beta chain is drawn from a study of blood T cell repertoires in COVID-19. Turning to the study itself: PBMCs, B-cell-depleted T cells, or T cells were the source of the cDNA or gDNA that made up the material.

Repertoires were generated with immunoSEQ multiplex PCR, while TCRdb's copy carries only in-frame clones and drops some. Here the sample spans 130,000 to 150,000 clones, around four fifths being singletons. V lost 6 bases, J lost 2 bases, and 6 bases stayed unmatched. This CDR3 spans 14 amino acids. Looked up from germline, CDR1 is MDHEN and CDR2 is SYDVKM. This clonotype originated in a woman between 35 and 50 years old with active or convalescent COVID-19. The V gene is TRBV28, the J gene TRBJ2-5; 7 positions agree with TRBD2. Sequencing was done on a sample of peripheral blood. The CDR3 loop reads CASRRASGQETQYF. The CDR3 bases are TGTGCCAGCAGAAGGGCTAGCGGTCAAGAGACCCAGTACTTC.